The clone carrying this TCR beta chain was counted ten times or more. Its antigen is unidentified. Trimming stripped 8 bases from V and 3 bases from J, with 16 bases between. This CDR3 contains 15 residues. These data belong to a study of neurological immune-mediated disorders. General study findings and limits: The expanded clones of different subjects shared no CDR3 amino acid sequences (suggesting private repertoires in all groups).

The cDNA came from 5'RACE with 10-nucleotide random UMIs. TCRdb independently ran MiXCR on the 5' RACE reads; one entry per CDR3 protein. The sample holds roughly 88,000 distinct CDR3 sequences, under 4.5% seen once. Unsorted libraries came from 2 million PBMCs stored at -80 °C. The TCR comes from a woman aged 45 to 65 with multiple sclerosis. The chain has TRBV12-3 or TRBV12-4 and TRBJ1-4; possibly TRBD1 for D (5 bases). The sample was PBMCs. CDR3 loop: CASLSYGTANEKLFF. As DNA, the CDR3 is TGTGCCAGCCTATCGTACGGGACGGCTAATGAAAAACTGTTTTTT.